What follows are 20 T cell receptor beta chains derived from one specimen sequenced in a study of early T cells in non-severe SARS-CoV-2 infection (dated by TCRdb to 2020 to 2023). Receptors were amplified or captured by 5' RACE. Instrument on record: NextSeq 500. TCRdb cleaned the public reads at Q25 with fastp, built clones with MiXCR and kept in-frame beta chains. Each entry merges the rows of one CDR3 protein and shows their most common DNA and genes. For this sample the table gives around 19,000 distinct CDR3 sequences, of which about 4.4% were detected only once. The ten largest clonotypes hold roughly 5% of the sample. Specimen: whole blood. Every receptor here comes from an adult who was a healthcare worker with PCR-confirmed SARS-CoV-2 infection or an uninfected control (not recorded which).

This clonotype was seen ten or more times. The V gene is TRBV10-2, the J gene TRBJ1-2; 8 nucleotides line up with TRBD1. Germline V gene data show CDR1 as WSHSY and CDR2 as SAAADI. J gave up 3 bases and V 7 bases, and 10 bases lay outside the gene matches. The CDR3 spans 15 residues. In DNA, the CDR3 is TGCGCCAGCAAGGAGGACAGGGCCCAACACTATGGCTACACCTTC. Its translation is CASKEDRAQHYGYTF.

This clonotype appeared many times. V gene TRBV12-3 or TRBV12-4 combines with J gene TRBJ1-1; no clear D. The CDR3 spans 12 residues. V lost 4 bases and J 6 bases, leaving 9 bases between the germline ends. The CDR3 reads CASSWGRAEAFF. The CDR3 nucleotides are TGTGCCAGCAGTTGGGGAAGGGCTGAAGCTTTCTTT.

This clonotype came up many times. The DNA for the CDR3 is TGTGCCAGCACAACTTACGGGGCCATCTCTGGAAACACCATATATTTT. It codes for CASTTYGAISGNTIYF. The rearrangement joins TRBV28 to TRBJ1-3; perhaps TRBD1 as D (5 bases). This CDR3 spans 16 amino acids. V was cut by 7 bases and J by 0 bases, with 16 bases left in between. Germline V gene data show CDR1 as MDHEN and CDR2 as SYDVKM.

This clonotype was found a few times. V is TRBV4-1 and J is TRBJ2-5; D perhaps matches TRBD1 (6 bases). V was pared by 3 bases and J by 5 bases, with 13 bases between. This CDR3 has 14 residues. Germline assignment: CDR1 MGHRA and CDR2 YSYEKL. The CDR3 region is CASSHHAGDETQYF. CDR3 nucleotides: TGCGCCAGCAGCCACCACGCAGGGGATGAGACCCAGTACTTC.

This clonotype was observed many times. The V and J genes are TRBV20-1 and TRBJ2-3; 10 bases are a match to TRBD2. The CDR3 contains 16 residues. The germline CDR1 and CDR2 sequences are DFQATT and SNEGSKA (reference sequence). The ends lost 0 bases at V and 2 bases at J; junction bases unmatched: 5. The CDR3 protein is CSARDLAGAHTDTQYF. CDR3 sequence (DNA): TGCAGTGCTAGAGATCTAGCGGGGGCCCACACAGATACGCAGTATTTT.

This clonotype was observed a handful of times. The V call is TRBV5-4, the J call TRBJ2-5; D remains unclear. Trimming removed 0 bases from V and 4 bases from J, with 13 bases in between. The germline gives CDR1 SGHNT, CDR2 YYREEE (reference sequence). The CDR3 spans 15 residues. The CDR3 region has the DNA TGTGCCAGCAGCTTGGATCACTCGATGGGAGAGACCCAGTACTTC. Its translation: CASSLDHSMGETQYF.

V is TRBV5-5 and J is TRBJ2-7; 7 nucleotides agree with TRBD2. The CDR3 loop spans 16 amino acids. CDR1 SGHKS and CDR2 YYEKEE come from the germline V gene (reference sequence). Trimming removed 0 bases from V and 1 base from J; junction bases left unmatched: 7. The CDR3 bases are TGTGCCAGCAGCTTGGGGCGCGGGAGTAGTTCCTACGAGCAGTACTTC. Its protein product is CASSLGRGSSSYEQYF. The entire variable domain, with the rest obtained from reference TRBV5-5 and TRBJ2-7, is as follows: DAGVTQSPTHLIKTRGQQVTLRCSPISGHKSVSWYQQVLGQGPQFIFQYYEKEERGRGNFPDRFSARQFPNYSSELNVNALLLGDSALYLCASSLGRGSSSYEQYFGPGTRLTVT.

This clonotype was counted only a few times. The rearrangement links TRBV20-1 to TRBJ2-6, with D uncertain. Germline CDR1 and CDR2: DFQATT and SNEGSKA (reference sequence). V lost 1 base, J lost 3 bases, and 7 bases lay in between. CDR3 size: 14 residues. The CDR3 here is CSARAPFGANVLTF. In DNA, the CDR3 is TGCAGTGCTAGAGCGCCATTTGGGGCCAACGTCCTGACTTTC.

This clonotype was counted many times. This sequence joins TRBV11-2 and TRBJ2-5, with D possibly TRBD2 on 5 matching bases. CDR3 length: 14 amino acids. The germline V and J ends were trimmed by 2 bases and 1 base, with 8 bases remaining between them. From germline, CDR1 is SGHAT and CDR2 FQNNGV. CDR3 in DNA: TGTGCCAGCAGCTTAACGGGAATCCAAGAGACCCAGTACTTC. As protein: CASSLTGIQETQYF. The full variable domain, with the rest looked up from reference TRBV11-2 and TRBJ2-5, is EAGVAQSPRYKIIEKRQSVAFWCNPISGHATLYWYQQILGQGPKLLIQFQNNGVVDDSQLPKDRFSAERLKGVDSTLKIQPAKLEDSAVYLCASSLTGIQETQYFGPGTRLLVL.

This clonotype was seen a handful of times. This sequence joins TRBV11-2 and TRBJ1-1; D is uncertain. Trimming pared 2 bases from V and 0 bases from J, leaving 13 bases between. Germline V gene lookup returns CDR1 SGHAT and CDR2 FQNNGV. The CDR3 has 16 amino acids. CDR3 region: CASSLKFGLVNTEAFF. Here the CDR3 DNA reads TGTGCCAGCAGCTTAAAATTTGGCCTTGTGAACACTGAAGCTTTCTTT. The full variable domain, its missing parts supplied by reference TRBV11-2 and TRBJ1-1, is EAGVAQSPRYKIIEKRQSVAFWCNPISGHATLYWYQQILGQGPKLLIQFQNNGVVDDSQLPKDRFSAERLKGVDSTLKIQPAKLEDSAVYLCASSLKFGLVNTEAFFGQGTRLTVV.

By proportion, this clonotype is medium-sized. V usage is TRBV5-1 and J usage is TRBJ2-5, with D perhaps matching TRBD1 (5 bases). The CDR3 spans 14 residues. V lost 2 bases to trimming and J lost 1 base, with 9 bases between them. CDR1 and CDR2 from the germline V gene are SGHRS and YFSETQ. CDR3 DNA sequence: TGCGCCAGCAGCTTCTCCCAGGGCCAAGAGACCCAGTACTTC. The encoded protein is CASSFSQGQETQYF.

This clonotype was seen at least ten times. V is TRBV2 and J is TRBJ2-1; 10 positions agree with TRBD2. Germline V gene sequence: CDR1 SNHLY, CDR2 FYNNEI. The CDR3 runs 14 residues. The junction had 4 bases not matched to a gene; V was cut back by 8 bases and J by 3 bases. CDR3 DNA: TGTGCCAGCTCACTAGCGGGAAGCTACAATGAGCAGTTCTTC. Amino acids: CASSLAGSYNEQFF. Full variable domain (missing parts from reference TRBV2 and TRBJ2-1): EPEVTQTPSHQVTQMGQEVILRCVPISNHLYFYWYRQILGQKVEFLVSFYNNEISEKSEIFDDQFSVERPDGSNFTLKIRSTKLEDSAMYFCASSLAGSYNEQFFGPGTRLTVL.

This clonotype was seen ten or more times. J is TRBJ2-7 and V is TRBV20-1, with 9 nucleotides matching TRBD2. The CDR3 has 16 amino acids. From germline, CDR1 is DFQATT and CDR2 SNEGSKA (reference sequence). Trimming took 5 bases from V and 2 from J; bases not matched to a gene: 13. The CDR3 bases are TGCAGTGCTCGGGACGCGGGAGGGCCCTCTCCCTACGAGCAGTACTTC. This encodes CSARDAGGPSPYEQYF.

This clonotype appeared many times. CDR3 bases: TGCAGTGCTACCGGGACTATCAATGGCAGGGAGCTGTTTTTT. Residues: CSATGTINGRELFF. The genes are TRBV20-1 and TRBJ2-2; 7 bases line up with TRBD2. Germline loops: CDR1 DFQATT, CDR2 SNEGSKA (reference sequence). Trimming removed 4 bases from V and 9 bases from J; junction bases left unmatched: 11. The CDR3 contains 14 residues.

This clonotype was counted between two and nine times. This rearrangement joins TRBV10-3 to TRBJ2-3, with D maybe TRBD2 (6 bases). The CDR3 runs 14 residues. V lost 6 bases, J lost 6 bases, and 16 bases lay in between. Germline V gives CDR1 ENHRY, CDR2 SYGVKD. The CDR3 sequence: CAISIGGLTDTQYF. As DNA, the CDR3 is TGTGCCATCAGCATCGGGGGTTTGACGGATACGCAGTATTTT.

This clonotype was counted many times. The chain carries TRBV11-2 and TRBJ2-7; D uncertain. Germline V gene sequence: CDR1 SGHAT, CDR2 FQNNGV. V lost 6 bases and J lost 1, with 4 bases in between. This CDR3 contains 11 residues. CDR3 DNA sequence: TGTGCCAGCAGACGGTCCTACGAGCAGTACTTC. Encoded protein: CASRRSYEQYF.

This clonotype has a handful of counts. The chain joins TRBV7-9 to TRBJ2-7; D may be TRBD1 (5 bases). The CDR3 is 15 residues long. V shed 2 bases and J shed 6 bases, with 17 bases lying between them. Germline-derived CDR1 and CDR2 are SEHNR and FQNEAQ (reference sequence). DNA for the CDR3: TGTGCCAGCAGCTTATCACAATCAGGGAACGGCGAGCAGTACTTC. Translated: CASSLSQSGNGEQYF. The full variable domain, its missing parts supplied by reference TRBV7-9 and TRBJ2-7, is DTGVSQNPRHKITKRGQNVTFRCDPISEHNRLYWYRQTLGQGPEFLTYFQNEAQLEKSRLLSDRFSAERPKGSFSTLEIQRTEQGDSAMYLCASSLSQSGNGEQYFGPGTRLTVT.

Only a few counts were recorded for this clonotype. V usage is TRBV3-1 and J usage is TRBJ1-5, with TRBD1 matching 10 bases. The CDR3 covers 14 residues. Germline lookup yields CDR1 LGHDT and CDR2 YNNKEL (reference sequence). J lost 5 bases, V lost 3 bases, and 1 base had no gene match. Here the CDR3 reads CASSQGTGDQPQHF. CDR3 in DNA: TGTGCCAGCAGCCAGGGGACAGGGGATCAGCCCCAGCATTTT.

The table lists this clonotype with many counts. The chain has TRBV12-3 or TRBV12-4 and TRBJ1-4; D not resolved. CDR3 length: 13 amino acids. The V end lost 5 bases, the J end lost 5 bases, and 9 bases lay between the germline ends. CDR3 region: CASSPGRNEKLFF. CDR3 bases: TGTGCCAGCAGTCCCGGCAGGAATGAAAAACTGTTTTTT.

This clonotype came up many times. This rearrangement joins TRBV29-1 to TRBJ2-1; 8 nucleotides line up with TRBD2. This CDR3 has 16 amino acids. Germline CDR1 reads SQVTM; CDR2 reads ANQGSEA. Trimming cost V 0 bases and J 0 bases; bases outside gene matches: 4. In nucleotides, the CDR3 is TGCAGCGTTGAAGAAGGACTAGCTAGCTCCTACAATGAGCAGTTCTTC. Translated, it gives CSVEEGLASSYNEQFF.